The 7 T cell receptor beta chains below come from one sample, sequenced in a study of T cells in Graves' hyperthyroidism and ophthalmopathy. Using RNA transcripts as the source, TCR beta CDR3 regions were amplified. Primed by the HTBI set, a first-round RT-PCR was run on the TCR CDR3. TCRdb recomputed calls from the multiplex PCR reads with MiXCR, one row per CDR3 protein. Seen here are about 460,000 distinct CDR3 sequences, approximately 22% observed once, and the top ten hold under 55%. What was sequenced was blood. Every receptor here comes from a woman in her 70s with Graves' ophthalmopathy.

V and J are TRBV11-2 and TRBJ2-1, with TRBD2 identical over 9 bases. CDR3 length: 14 amino acids. V shed 4 bases and J 11 bases; nucleotides not matched to a gene: 9. Germline V gene lookup returns CDR1 SGHAT and CDR2 FQNNGV. CDR3 coding DNA: TGTGCCAGCAGCTCTCCGGGACTAGCCTTGAAGCAGTTCTTC. It translates to CASSSPGLALKQFF.

The V call is TRBV7-9, the J call TRBJ2-7; the match to TRBD2 covers 10 bases. The CDR3 runs 17 residues. V dropped 5 bases and J dropped 9; count of bases not matched to a gene: 19. CDR1 and CDR2 (germline): SEHNR, FQNEAQ (reference sequence). The CDR3 sequence is CASSLTSGLGATRGQYF. CDR3 sequence (DNA): TGTGCCAGCAGCCTGACTAGCGGGCTGGGGGCGACCCGAGGGCAGTACTTC.

A few counts support this clonotype. The chain joins TRBV9 to TRBJ2-1; 7 nucleotides line up with TRBD2. CDR3 length: 14 amino acids. The V gene's germline CDR1 is SGDLS and CDR2 YYNGEE. V was pared by 1 base and J by 9 bases, with 7 bases of the junction left unmatched. CDR3 residues: CASSVLTSEGEQFF. The DNA of the CDR3 is TGTGCCAGCAGCGTACTAACTAGCGAGGGTGAGCAGTTCTTC.

Ten or more counts support this clonotype. The chain has TRBV20-1 and TRBJ1-1; D is perhaps TRBD1 (5 bases). The ends were cut back, 4 bases at V and 0 bases at J, with 18 bases in the middle. The CDR3 is 16 residues long. From germline, CDR1 is DFQATT and CDR2 SNEGSKA (reference sequence). CDR3 bases: TGCAGTGCTAAGAGTGGGGCGGCAGGTATGAACACTGAAGCTTTCTTT. Its translation: CSAKSGAAGMNTEAFF.

This clonotype was counted between two and nine times. The chain is built from TRBV30 and TRBJ1-4; D is unclear. This CDR3 has 16 residues. Between the trimmed V and J ends, which lost 2 bases and 7 bases, there was a span of 20 bases. CDR1 is GTSNPN, CDR2 SVGIG, per germline (reference sequence). DNA of the CDR3: TGTGCCTGGAGTAAAGGGAGCCGCCCAAGAGTTGAAAAACTGTTTTTT. Its translation is CAWSKGSRPRVEKLFF.

This clonotype showed up just a few times. The chain recombines TRBV20-1 with TRBJ2-1, with 12 bases identical to TRBD2. Germline CDR1 reads DFQATT; CDR2 reads SNEGSKA (reference sequence). This CDR3 is 16 amino acids long. V trimming: 3 bases; J trimming: 5 bases; junction bases outside the gene matches: 8. CDR3 sequence reads: CSASPAGLAGNNEQFF. In DNA form, the CDR3 reads TGCAGTGCTAGCCCAGCGGGACTAGCGGGTAACAATGAGCAGTTCTTC.

This clonotype came up many times. This chain links TRBV5-1 with TRBJ2-1; D not certain. Germline loops: CDR1 SGHRS, CDR2 YFSETQ. The CDR3 length is 13 residues. Trimming shortened V by 0 bases and J by 5 bases, and 6 bases separated the two germline ends. The CDR3 sequence is CASSLEWHNEQFF. As DNA, the CDR3 is TGCGCCAGCAGCTTGGAGTGGCACAATGAGCAGTTCTTC.